This record looks at one T cell receptor (beta chain) sequence and its context. The protocol was immunoSEQ multiplex PCR, while the TCRdb copy is restricted to in-frame clones and leaves out a portion. Of around 190,000 clones in the sample, 70% to 90% were seen once. The Seattle site enrolled patients during active infection and followed them longitudinally. Per the germline V gene, CDR1 is LNHDA and CDR2 is SQIVND (reference sequence). The V gene lost 7 bases and the J gene lost 4 bases, with 17 bases spanning the gap. This CDR3 has 15 amino acids. The source of the sample is a study of blood T cell repertoires in COVID-19. Study as a whole: Collection of acute and convalescent COVID-19 samples took place in the United States, Italy and Spain.

The gene calls are TRBV19 and TRBJ1-5, with D tentatively TRBD1 (6 bases). The material sequenced was peripheral blood. The sequence was collected from a man aged 50-59 years with COVID-19, enrolled during active disease. The CDR3 region is CASTPGTRINQPQHF. In DNA, the CDR3 is TGTGCCAGTACTCCCGGGACACGAATTAATCAGCCCCAGCATTTT.